This T cell receptor beta chain was observed in a study of T-cell reconstitution after alpha-beta-depleted transplantation in children. This clonotype has just a few counts. Its antigen remains unknown. Library preparation (for TCRbeta) was performed with unique molecular identifiers. A single record per CDR3 protein comes from TCRdb applying MiXCR to the PCR reads. This table has under 250,000 distinct CDR3 sequences, approximately 19% appearing once. Trimming at V came to 0 bases and at J to 6 bases, leaving 5 bases not matched to a gene. The CDR3 totals 15 residues. The germline CDR1 and CDR2 sequences are SGDLS and YYNGEE. Whole-study findings and limits: The study traced high day-60 TCRbeta diversity in some patients to surviving recipient T cells and thymic progenitors. Newly made T cells mostly supplied T-cell counts and diversity one year after transplant. By about two months after transplant, alpha-beta T cells reportedly arose from several hundred graft clones that had expanded.

The starting material was PBMCs, mostly from graft donor cells, obtained 360 days after TCRalphabeta/CD19-depleted stem cell transplant. J is TRBJ2-2 and V is TRBV9; 7 bases line up with TRBD1. This TCR was recovered from a male patient aged 2-15 years who had a stem cell transplant for acute lymphoblastic leukemia, so the T cells may come from the graft donor. CDR3 coding DNA: TGTGCCAGCAGCGTAGAGACAGGGTTCGCCGGGGAGCTGTTTTTT. Residues: CASSVETGFAGELFF.